One and the same sample provided the 5 T cell receptor beta chains below, sequenced in a study of OX40 agonist ivuxolimab in advanced cancers. TCRdb's copy holds only in-frame clones and misses some; the assay was immunoSEQ multiplex PCR. Counted here are over 40,000 clones, approximately 84% occurring once; the ten biggest clones make up 0.35% to 0.45%. This specimen was CD4+ or CD8+ T cells sorted from blood, taken in a trial of the OX40 agonist ivuxolimab. The receptors originated from an adult with an advanced solid tumor such as melanoma, head and neck, liver or kidney cancer.

This chain uses TRBV2 with TRBJ2-3; 12 bases line up with TRBD2. There are 16 residues in the CDR3. Trimming at V came to 4 bases and at J to 3 bases, leaving 5 bases not matched to a gene. The germline V gene encodes CDR1 SNHLY and CDR2 FYNNEI. CDR3: CASSALLAGGTDTQYF. CDR3 coding DNA: TGTGCCAGCAGTGCCCTACTAGCGGGGGGTACAGATACGCAGTATTTT.

This sequence joins TRBV10-3 and TRBJ2-5; TRBD1 aligns across 9 bases. V trimming: 1 base; J trimming: 4 bases; junction bases outside the gene matches: 7. Germline V gene data show CDR1 as ENHRY and CDR2 as SYGVKD. CDR3 size: 16 residues. CDR3 nucleotide sequence: TGTGCCATCAGTGAGTGGACAGGGGTTCAGGGAGAGACCCAGTACTTC. This sequence encodes CAISEWTGVQGETQYF.

This clone was counted only a few times. This chain uses TRBV6-1 with TRBJ2-7; D perhaps matches TRBD2 (5 bases). From germline, CDR1 is MNHNS and CDR2 SASEGT. V lost 8 bases to trimming and J lost 3 bases, with 14 bases between them. CDR3 length: 13 residues. Here the CDR3 DNA reads TGTGCCAGCCGTCAAGCGGTGGACTACGAGCAGTACTTC. It specifies CASRQAVDYEQYF.

V usage is TRBV11-3 and J usage is TRBJ2-1; 12 bases line up with TRBD1. This CDR3 comprises 15 residues. Looked up from germline, CDR1 is SGHNT and CDR2 is YENEEA. V gave up 3 bases and J gave up 7 bases; unmatched junction bases: 4. CDR3 bases: TGTGCCAGCAGCTTCCTGGGACAGGGGGCGAATGAGCAGTTCTTC. Translated, it gives CASSFLGQGANEQFF.

The table lists this clone with a count of one. The rearrangement joins TRBV28 to TRBJ2-1; 7 nucleotides align to TRBD1. The length of the CDR3 is 14 residues. CDR1 MDHEN and CDR2 SYDVKM come from the germline V gene. Germline trimming cut 4 bases from V and 4 bases from J; bases unmatched to any gene: 4. Here the CDR3 DNA reads TGTGCCAGCAGTTCGGGACAGATATACAATGAGCAGTTCTTC. Translating it yields CASSSGQIYNEQFF.